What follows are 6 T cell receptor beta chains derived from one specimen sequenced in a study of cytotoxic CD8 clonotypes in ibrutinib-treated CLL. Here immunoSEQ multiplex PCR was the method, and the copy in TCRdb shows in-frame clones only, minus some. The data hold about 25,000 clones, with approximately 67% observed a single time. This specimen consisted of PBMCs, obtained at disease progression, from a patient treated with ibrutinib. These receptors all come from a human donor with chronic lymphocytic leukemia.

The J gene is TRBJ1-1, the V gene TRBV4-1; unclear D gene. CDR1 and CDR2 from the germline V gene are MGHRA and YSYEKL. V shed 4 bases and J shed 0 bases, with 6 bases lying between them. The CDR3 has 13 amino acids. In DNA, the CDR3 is TGCGCCAGCAGCCGCTCCTTGAACACTGAAGCTTTCTTT. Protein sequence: CASSRSLNTEAFF.

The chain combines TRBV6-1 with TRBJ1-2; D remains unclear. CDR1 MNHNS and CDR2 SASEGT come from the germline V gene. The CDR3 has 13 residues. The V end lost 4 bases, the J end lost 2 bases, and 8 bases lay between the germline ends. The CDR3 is CASSAQWNYGYTF. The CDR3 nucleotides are TGTGCCAGCAGTGCACAGTGGAACTATGGCTACACCTTC.

CDR3 nucleotides: TGTGCCACCAGCAGAGGTCTTGGGAGGGAAGATGGCTACACCTTC. Its translation is CATSRGLGREDGYTF. The chain links TRBV15 to TRBJ1-2; no clear D. CDR1 LNHNV and CDR2 YYDKDF come from the germline V gene (reference sequence). V gave up 1 base and J gave up 6 bases, with 15 bases separating them. This CDR3 has 15 residues.

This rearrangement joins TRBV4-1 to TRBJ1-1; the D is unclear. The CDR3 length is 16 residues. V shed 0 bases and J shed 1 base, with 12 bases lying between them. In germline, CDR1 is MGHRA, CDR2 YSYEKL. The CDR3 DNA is TGCGCCAGCAGCCAAGATCAGTGGGTTCCGAACACTGAAGCTTTCTTT. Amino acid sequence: CASSQDQWVPNTEAFF.

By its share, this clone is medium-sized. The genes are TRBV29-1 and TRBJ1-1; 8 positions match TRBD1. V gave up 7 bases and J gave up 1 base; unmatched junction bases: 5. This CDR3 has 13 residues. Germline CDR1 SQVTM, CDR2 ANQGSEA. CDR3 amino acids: CSAQGTGNTEAFF. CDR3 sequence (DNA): TGCAGCGCCCAGGGGACAGGGAACACTGAAGCTTTCTTT.

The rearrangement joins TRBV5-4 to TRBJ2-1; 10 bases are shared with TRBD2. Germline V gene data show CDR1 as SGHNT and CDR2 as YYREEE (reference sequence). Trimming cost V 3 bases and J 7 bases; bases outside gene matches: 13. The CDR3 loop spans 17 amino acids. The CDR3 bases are TGTGCCAGCAGCTCCTTCGCGGCCGGGACTAGCGAAAATGAGCAGTTCTTC. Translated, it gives CASSSFAAGTSENEQFF. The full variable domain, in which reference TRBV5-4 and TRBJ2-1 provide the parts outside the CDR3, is ETGVTQSPTHLIKTRGQQVTLRCSSQSGHNTVSWYQQALGQGPQFIFQYYREEENGRGNFPPRFSGLQFPNYSSELNVNALELDDSALYLCASSSFAAGTSENEQFFGPGTRLTVL.